In its sample, the clone carrying this T cell receptor (beta chain) was seen a few times. Its matching antigen is unknown. The data were obtained in a study of T cell repertoires in cytomegalovirus infection. Study-wide context: Recently identified HLA-C-restricted CMV epitopes and well-studied HLA-B-restricted CMV epitopes were used by the study. Shared public TCR beta signatures pointed to both CMV infection and a matching HLA type. General study points: HLA-C-restricted TCR beta clonotypes specific for CMV led the ex vivo response. Identification of carriers of CMV plus the relevant HLA was achieved through cumulative public TCR beta family frequency.

MiXCR, applied by TCRdb to the reads, yields one record per CDR3 protein. The profile shows approximately 270,000 distinct CDR3 sequences, around 20% of them singletons. V was pared by 4 bases and J by 0 bases, with 5 bases of the junction left unmatched. Germline CDR1 is SGHTS and CDR2 is YDEGEE. The CDR3 totals 15 residues. V is TRBV5-8 and J is TRBJ2-3; 7 bases line up with TRBD1. This receptor was obtained from a human donor in good health (CMV status not recorded). Some clones in this sample may be carry-over from other donors' samples. The material was cultured PBMCs, obtained from culture after CMV antigen stimulation. CDR3 residues: CASSTGQTSTDTQYF. The CDR3 DNA is TGTGCCAGCAGCACGGGACAGACTAGCACAGATACGCAGTATTTT.